The rows below give T cell receptor beta chains drawn from one sample of a study of blood T cell repertoires in COVID-19. Here immunoSEQ multiplex PCR was the method, and the copy in TCRdb shows in-frame clones only, minus some. The sample has some 160,000 clones, approximately 91% seen once; the top ten hold roughly 2%. The material sequenced was peripheral blood. The source of these receptors is a man aged 18 to 30 with acute or convalescent COVID-19. Both conserved end residues are part of each CDR3. D genes are given only for firm matches. The listing skips clone size in some rows; elsewhere it reads once, few, many or a size class.

length,size,J,D,V,DNA,CDR3
17,.,TRBJ2-7,TRBD2,TRBV27,TGTGCCAGCAGTTTATTGTCACTAGCGGGGGGACCCTACGAGCAGTACTTC,CASSLLSLAGGPYEQYF
13,.,TRBJ1-1,.,TRBV5-1,TGCGCCAGCACGGTATCTGTGGACACTGAAGCTTTCTTT,CASTVSVDTEAFF
16,.,TRBJ2-1,.,TRBV6-5,TGTGCCAGCAGTTACGATAGAACGAGCTCCTACAATGAGCAGTTCTTC,CASSYDRTSSYNEQFF
14,.,TRBJ2-2,.,TRBV14,TGTGCCAGCAGCCAAGACAGAATCCCCGGGGAGCTGTTTTTT,CASSQDRIPGELFF
14,.,TRBJ2-5,TRBD1,TRBV19,TGTGCCAGTAGTAGGGGACAGGGGGCAGGGGCCCAGTACTTC,CASSRGQGAGAQYF
15,.,TRBJ2-3,TRBD1,TRBV24-1,TGTGCCACCAGTGACAGGACAGGGAGCACAGATACGCAGTATTTT,CATSDRTGSTDTQYF
16,.,TRBJ1-4,.,TRBV18,TGTGCCAGCTCACCACCGGGGCCACCAACTAATGAAAAACTGTTTTTT,CASSPPGPPTNEKLFF
15,.,TRBJ2-7,TRBD1,TRBV27,TGTGCCAGCAGTCCGATAGGGACAGTCTCCTACGAGCAGTACTTC,CASSPIGTVSYEQYF
17,.,TRBJ1-1,TRBD1,TRBV25-1,TGTGCCAGCAGTGAATCGTGGGTCGGGGACAGGGTTACTGAAGCTTTCTTT,CASSESWVGDRVTEAFF
14,few,TRBJ2-7,.,TRBV7-9,TGTGCCAGCAGCTTCGCGGGTCGGTCCTACGAGCAGTACTTC,CASSFAGRSYEQYF
15,.,TRBJ2-2,.,TRBV7-6,TGTGCCAGCAGCTTAGGTCCGGAGGGGACCGGGGAGCTGTTTTTT,CASSLGPEGTGELFF
14,.,TRBJ1-1,.,TRBV7-8,TGTGCCAGCAGCCCTTTAAAATATATCACTGAAGCTTTCTTT,CASSPLKYITEAFF
15,.,TRBJ2-7,TRBD2,TRBV3-1/TRBV3-2,TGTGCCAGCAGCCAATCACCGGGGGGGGAGTACGAGCAGTACTTC,CASSQSPGGEYEQYF
14,.,TRBJ2-1,.,TRBV20-1,TGCAGTGCTAGTAGCCTCAATATAAACAATGAGCAGTTCTTC,CSASSLNINNEQFF
16,few,TRBJ2-2,TRBD2,TRBV27,TGTGCCAGCAGTTCGCCGGGACTATCGAACACCGGGGAGCTGTTTTTT,CASSSPGLSNTGELFF
14,once,TRBJ1-4,.,TRBV11-2,TGTGCCAGCAGCGTCGGCAGGGCCAAGGGAAAACTGTTTTTT,CASSVGRAKGKLFF
14,.,TRBJ2-5,.,TRBV6-6,TGTGCCAGCAGTTACTCCGGGGGGCTGGAGACCCAGTACTTC,CASSYSGGLETQYF
13,.,TRBJ1-2,TRBD1,TRBV12-3/TRBV12-4,TGTGCCAGCAGTTTCCCAGGGGGTAGGGGCTACACCTTC,CASSFPGGRGYTF
12,few,TRBJ2-7,.,TRBV30,TGTGCCTGGAGTGTAAGAGGGTACGAGCAGTACTTC,CAWSVRGYEQYF
14,.,TRBJ2-7,.,TRBV27,TGTGCCAGCAGGCGAGGAGGAAGCTCCTACGAGCAGTACTTC,CASRRGGSSYEQYF
18,.,TRBJ1-2,TRBD1,TRBV4-1,TGCGCCAGCAGCCCGAAGGAAGGGACAGGTCGGTTGGATTATGGCTACACCTTC,CASSPKEGTGRLDYGYTF
13,.,TRBJ1-2,TRBD1,TRBV2,TGTGCCAGCAATCCACAGGGGGTGGATGGCTACACCTTC,CASNPQGVDGYTF
13,.,TRBJ1-4,.,TRBV5-8,TGTGCCAGCAGCCTCGGGGTAAATGAAAAACTGTTTTTT,CASSLGVNEKLFF
17,.,TRBJ2-5,TRBD2,TRBV5-1,TGCGCCAGCAGCTCTTCCGGGACTAGCGGGGCCCAAGAGACCCAGTACTTC,CASSSSGTSGAQETQYF
11,.,TRBJ1-2,TRBD1,TRBV2,TGTGCCAGCGGGACAGGGGTTAGCTACACCTTC,CASGTGVSYTF
16,.,TRBJ2-2,TRBD1,TRBV2,TGTGCCAGCAGACTGCTGACAGGGGCGAACACCGGGGAGCTGTTTTTT,CASRLLTGANTGELFF
15,.,TRBJ1-1,.,TRBV5-5,TGTGCCAGCAGCTTGTGGCAGGGGTTCCACACTGAAGCTTTCTTT,CASSLWQGFHTEAFF
13,.,TRBJ2-1,TRBD1,TRBV5-6,TGTGCCAGCAGCTTGTCAGGGGGCGGTGAGCAGTTCTTC,CASSLSGGGEQFF
18,.,TRBJ1-6,.,TRBV6-6,TGTGCCAGCAGTCATGGACAGTCCGGTAGGGGTAGCAATTCACCCCTCCACTTT,CASSHGQSGRGSNSPLHF
20,.,TRBJ1-3,TRBD1,TRBV30,TGTGCCTGGAGTGTTCTGTGGGACAGGGGCGAAGGGGTCTCTGGAAACACCATATATTTT,CAWSVLWDRGEGVSGNTIYF
16,.,TRBJ2-3,TRBD2,TRBV5-1,TGCGCCAGCAGCTATTTAGCGGGAGGGGCCACAGATACGCAGTATTTT,CASSYLAGGATDTQYF
20,.,TRBJ2-6,TRBD1,TRBV2,TGTGCCAGCAGACCTATCGGACAGGGGGCCAAAAACGCTGGGGCCAACGTCCTGACTTTC,CASRPIGQGAKNAGANVLTF
16,once,TRBJ1-5,TRBD1,TRBV18,TGTGCCAGCTCACCTCAAACGACAGGGCCCAATCAGCCCCAGCATTTT,CASSPQTTGPNQPQHF